This T cell receptor (beta chain) comes out of a study of shared clonotypes between healthy human individuals. Repertoires were generated with immunoSEQ multiplex PCR, while TCRdb's copy carries only in-frame clones and drops some. The sample contains 1.4 million to 1.5 million clones, about 96% of which appear only once. Trimming took 8 bases from V and 0 from J; bases not matched to a gene: 4. CDR3 size: 13 residues. Germline lookup yields CDR1 KGHSH and CDR2 LQKENI. The source of this sequence is a man aged 30 to 39 in good health. The sequenced sample was naive CD4+ T cells sorted from blood. Regarding subset: CD45RA+ positively selected. The V call is TRBV18, the J call TRBJ2-7, with 7 bases fitting TRBD1. The CDR3 spells CASRDSSSYEQYF. The CDR3 DNA is TGTGCCAGCAGGGACAGTAGCTCCTACGAGCAGTACTTC. The variable domain in full, with the rest retrieved from reference TRBV18 and TRBJ2-7, is NAGVMQNPRHLVRRRGQEARLRCSPMKGHSHVYWYRQLPEEGLKFMVYLQKENIIDESGMPKERFSAEFPKEGPSILRIQQVVRGDSAAYFCASRDSSSYEQYFGPGTRLTVT.